A single sample is the source of the 2 T cell receptor beta chains below, sequenced in a study of monozygotic twins with inflammatory bowel disease. With the 5' RACE reads reprocessed, TCRdb shows one record per CDR3 protein and no DNA. The table lists about 300,000 distinct CDR3 sequences. The sample consisted of blood. These receptors were collected from a human donor with ulcerative colitis or Crohn's disease, or a healthy co-twin of an affected twin (not recorded which).

This rearrangement joins TRBV28 to TRBJ2-1. The CDR3 has 13 amino acids. CDR1 is MDHEN and CDR2 is SYDVKM in the germline V gene. The CDR3 reads CASSTGLHNEQFF.

The genes are TRBV30 and TRBJ2-2; the TRBD2 assignment by TCRdb is unverifiable without DNA. Germline lookup yields CDR1 GTSNPN and CDR2 SVGIG (reference sequence). The CDR3 is made up of 19 amino acids. This chain's CDR3 is CAWSPGLAGVNRHSGELFF.